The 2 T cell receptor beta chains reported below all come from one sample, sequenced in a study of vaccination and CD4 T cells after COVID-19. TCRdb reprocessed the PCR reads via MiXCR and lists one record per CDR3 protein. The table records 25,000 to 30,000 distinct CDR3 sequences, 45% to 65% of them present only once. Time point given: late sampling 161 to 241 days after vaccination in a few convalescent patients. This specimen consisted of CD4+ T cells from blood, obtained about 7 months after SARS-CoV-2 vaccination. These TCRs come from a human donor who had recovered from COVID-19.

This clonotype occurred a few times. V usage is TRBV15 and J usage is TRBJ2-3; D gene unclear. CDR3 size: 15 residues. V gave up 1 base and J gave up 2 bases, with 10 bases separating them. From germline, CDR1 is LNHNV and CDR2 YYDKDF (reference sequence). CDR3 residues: CATSRAITTTDTQYF. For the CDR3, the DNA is TGTGCCACCAGCAGAGCCATTACTACCACAGATACGCAGTATTTT. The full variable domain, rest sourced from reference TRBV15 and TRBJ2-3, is DAMVIQNPRYQVTQFGKPVTLSCSQTLNHNVMYWYQQKSSQAPKLLFHYYDKDFNNEADTPDNFQSRRPNTSFCFLDIRSPGLGDTAMYLCATSRAITTTDTQYFGPGTRLTVL.

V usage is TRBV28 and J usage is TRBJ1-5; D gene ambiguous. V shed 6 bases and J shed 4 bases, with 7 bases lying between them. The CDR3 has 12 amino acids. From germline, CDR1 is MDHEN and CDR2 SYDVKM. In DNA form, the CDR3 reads TGTGCCAGCAGATTTGCGAATCAGCCCCAGCATTTT. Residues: CASRFANQPQHF.